The following is a T cell receptor beta chain sequence with its context. Its cognate antigen has yet to be identified. Per-nucleotide qualities are absent, and no much larger clonotype sits a single base away. V is clipped by 2 bases and J by 6 bases, and the sequence between their germline boundaries is 11 bases long. Reading the germline V gene gives CDR1 MGHRA and CDR2 YSYEKL. The CDR3 goes from the cysteine to the phenylalanine over 15 residues. This entry keeps only the CDR3 DNA: 45 bases, framed from base 1. Amplification of TCR beta CDR3 regions was carried out from RNA transcripts. The first round of RT-PCR for the TCR CDR3 was performed with the HTBI primer set and the Qiagen OneStep RT-PCR kit. Libraries were constructed in a second round of multiplex PCR, after which size selection and purification were performed. Sequencing of the libraries was done on an Illumina HiSeq2000 using paired-end 100 bp reads. As for the authors' bioinformatics: SOAPnuke was used to process the raw data, throwing out any read that contained adapters or uncalled bases, had a mean Phred below 15, or lacked an exact constant-primer or identifier match. High-quality paired reads were merged with COPE v1.2.5, and unique nucleotide sequences were defined as clonotypes. MiTCR v1.1 was used to align clonotypes to the IMGT TRBV, TRBD and TRBJ reference segments. The analysis was restricted to V-J combinations with a frequency above 0.0001, which together covered around 99% of the repertoires. The TCS score was defined as the ratio of F50 (clonal expansion) to E x V (chaos), calculated using BLOSUM62-based TCRdist between CDR3 peptides within each V-J. Welch's t-statistics and random forest reduced around 520 V-J features to some 14, which were used in a naive Bayes classifier (R e1071). TCRdb trimmed the raw reads at Q25, called clones with MiXCR and kept productive beta chains. Entries are consolidated by CDR3 protein sequence, retaining the most common genes and DNA. The V and J calls follow TCRdb's processing rather than the paper's. The sample table records 600,000 or so distinct CDR3 sequences; 11% to 15% of these occur just once. Of the sample, roughly 7% falls within the top ten clones.

This sample was taken from a study of T cells in Graves' hyperthyroidism and ophthalmopathy (dated by TCRdb to the late 2010s). For context, the study as a whole: Peripheral blood samples were taken at initial diagnosis, before any treatment was given. TCR V-J signatures able to tell the groups apart were searched for in a discovery cohort of approximately 95 patients, of whom approximately 40 had Graves' ophthalmopathy and about 55 had stable Graves' hyperthyroidism. Whether ophthalmopathy could be predicted prospectively was tested in an independent validation cohort made up of some 20 hyperthyroidism patients plus 17 patients who later progressed to ophthalmopathy. The 85 to 100 discovery patients were divided at random into training and test sets in a 7:3 ratio. In addition, the study compared T-cell repertoires in thyroid tissue and in blood from roughly six Graves' hyperthyroidism patients. After sampling, hyperthyroidism patients received methimazole starting at 30 mg daily, and ophthalmopathy patients received high-dose intravenous methylprednisolone. According to the paper, TCR Vbeta CDR3 sequencing was carried out on 120 to 150 peripheral blood samples, which came from some 41 ophthalmopathy, 70 to 80 hyperthyroidism and approximately 17 progressor patients. What the study reported, not specific to this receptor: In validation, the model predicted progression to ophthalmopathy with approximately 70% sensitivity and roughly 72% specificity, a median of about 6 months before onset. Blood samples also contained most of the expanded thyroid clonotypes (frequency above 0.001), which suggests that blood repertoires may reflect thyroid immune responses. A 13 V-J signature model separated ophthalmopathy from stable hyperthyroidism, with around 90% sensitivity and about 81% specificity in cross-validation and 80%/75% in testing. No statistical method was used to set the sample size in advance, and investigators knew the group allocation.

Ophthalmopathy patients had moderately to severely active disease, Clinical Activity Score of at least 3, NOSPECS grade of at least 4, and duration under 3 months. Patients with uncontrolled infections, other autoimmune diseases, pregnancy or lactation were excluded. Diagnoses relied on clinical symptoms, serum thyroxine and TRAb, thyroid ultrasound and orbital computed tomography. Ficoll-Paque density gradient centrifugation was used to isolate PBMCs from approximately 10 ml of fresh peripheral blood. Total RNA was extracted with Trizol reagent, and quality was checked on an Agilent 2100 Bioanalyzer.

The clonotype originates from a woman between 18 and 29 years old with Graves' ophthalmopathy. Rearrangement joined TRBV4-1 to TRBJ1-6, with no D gene named confidently. The sequencing sample was made of blood. The CDR3 protein sequence reads: CASSQFVQLNSPLHF. The DNA sequence reads TGCGCCAGCAGCCAATTTGTACAGCTTAATTCACCCCTCCACTTT.